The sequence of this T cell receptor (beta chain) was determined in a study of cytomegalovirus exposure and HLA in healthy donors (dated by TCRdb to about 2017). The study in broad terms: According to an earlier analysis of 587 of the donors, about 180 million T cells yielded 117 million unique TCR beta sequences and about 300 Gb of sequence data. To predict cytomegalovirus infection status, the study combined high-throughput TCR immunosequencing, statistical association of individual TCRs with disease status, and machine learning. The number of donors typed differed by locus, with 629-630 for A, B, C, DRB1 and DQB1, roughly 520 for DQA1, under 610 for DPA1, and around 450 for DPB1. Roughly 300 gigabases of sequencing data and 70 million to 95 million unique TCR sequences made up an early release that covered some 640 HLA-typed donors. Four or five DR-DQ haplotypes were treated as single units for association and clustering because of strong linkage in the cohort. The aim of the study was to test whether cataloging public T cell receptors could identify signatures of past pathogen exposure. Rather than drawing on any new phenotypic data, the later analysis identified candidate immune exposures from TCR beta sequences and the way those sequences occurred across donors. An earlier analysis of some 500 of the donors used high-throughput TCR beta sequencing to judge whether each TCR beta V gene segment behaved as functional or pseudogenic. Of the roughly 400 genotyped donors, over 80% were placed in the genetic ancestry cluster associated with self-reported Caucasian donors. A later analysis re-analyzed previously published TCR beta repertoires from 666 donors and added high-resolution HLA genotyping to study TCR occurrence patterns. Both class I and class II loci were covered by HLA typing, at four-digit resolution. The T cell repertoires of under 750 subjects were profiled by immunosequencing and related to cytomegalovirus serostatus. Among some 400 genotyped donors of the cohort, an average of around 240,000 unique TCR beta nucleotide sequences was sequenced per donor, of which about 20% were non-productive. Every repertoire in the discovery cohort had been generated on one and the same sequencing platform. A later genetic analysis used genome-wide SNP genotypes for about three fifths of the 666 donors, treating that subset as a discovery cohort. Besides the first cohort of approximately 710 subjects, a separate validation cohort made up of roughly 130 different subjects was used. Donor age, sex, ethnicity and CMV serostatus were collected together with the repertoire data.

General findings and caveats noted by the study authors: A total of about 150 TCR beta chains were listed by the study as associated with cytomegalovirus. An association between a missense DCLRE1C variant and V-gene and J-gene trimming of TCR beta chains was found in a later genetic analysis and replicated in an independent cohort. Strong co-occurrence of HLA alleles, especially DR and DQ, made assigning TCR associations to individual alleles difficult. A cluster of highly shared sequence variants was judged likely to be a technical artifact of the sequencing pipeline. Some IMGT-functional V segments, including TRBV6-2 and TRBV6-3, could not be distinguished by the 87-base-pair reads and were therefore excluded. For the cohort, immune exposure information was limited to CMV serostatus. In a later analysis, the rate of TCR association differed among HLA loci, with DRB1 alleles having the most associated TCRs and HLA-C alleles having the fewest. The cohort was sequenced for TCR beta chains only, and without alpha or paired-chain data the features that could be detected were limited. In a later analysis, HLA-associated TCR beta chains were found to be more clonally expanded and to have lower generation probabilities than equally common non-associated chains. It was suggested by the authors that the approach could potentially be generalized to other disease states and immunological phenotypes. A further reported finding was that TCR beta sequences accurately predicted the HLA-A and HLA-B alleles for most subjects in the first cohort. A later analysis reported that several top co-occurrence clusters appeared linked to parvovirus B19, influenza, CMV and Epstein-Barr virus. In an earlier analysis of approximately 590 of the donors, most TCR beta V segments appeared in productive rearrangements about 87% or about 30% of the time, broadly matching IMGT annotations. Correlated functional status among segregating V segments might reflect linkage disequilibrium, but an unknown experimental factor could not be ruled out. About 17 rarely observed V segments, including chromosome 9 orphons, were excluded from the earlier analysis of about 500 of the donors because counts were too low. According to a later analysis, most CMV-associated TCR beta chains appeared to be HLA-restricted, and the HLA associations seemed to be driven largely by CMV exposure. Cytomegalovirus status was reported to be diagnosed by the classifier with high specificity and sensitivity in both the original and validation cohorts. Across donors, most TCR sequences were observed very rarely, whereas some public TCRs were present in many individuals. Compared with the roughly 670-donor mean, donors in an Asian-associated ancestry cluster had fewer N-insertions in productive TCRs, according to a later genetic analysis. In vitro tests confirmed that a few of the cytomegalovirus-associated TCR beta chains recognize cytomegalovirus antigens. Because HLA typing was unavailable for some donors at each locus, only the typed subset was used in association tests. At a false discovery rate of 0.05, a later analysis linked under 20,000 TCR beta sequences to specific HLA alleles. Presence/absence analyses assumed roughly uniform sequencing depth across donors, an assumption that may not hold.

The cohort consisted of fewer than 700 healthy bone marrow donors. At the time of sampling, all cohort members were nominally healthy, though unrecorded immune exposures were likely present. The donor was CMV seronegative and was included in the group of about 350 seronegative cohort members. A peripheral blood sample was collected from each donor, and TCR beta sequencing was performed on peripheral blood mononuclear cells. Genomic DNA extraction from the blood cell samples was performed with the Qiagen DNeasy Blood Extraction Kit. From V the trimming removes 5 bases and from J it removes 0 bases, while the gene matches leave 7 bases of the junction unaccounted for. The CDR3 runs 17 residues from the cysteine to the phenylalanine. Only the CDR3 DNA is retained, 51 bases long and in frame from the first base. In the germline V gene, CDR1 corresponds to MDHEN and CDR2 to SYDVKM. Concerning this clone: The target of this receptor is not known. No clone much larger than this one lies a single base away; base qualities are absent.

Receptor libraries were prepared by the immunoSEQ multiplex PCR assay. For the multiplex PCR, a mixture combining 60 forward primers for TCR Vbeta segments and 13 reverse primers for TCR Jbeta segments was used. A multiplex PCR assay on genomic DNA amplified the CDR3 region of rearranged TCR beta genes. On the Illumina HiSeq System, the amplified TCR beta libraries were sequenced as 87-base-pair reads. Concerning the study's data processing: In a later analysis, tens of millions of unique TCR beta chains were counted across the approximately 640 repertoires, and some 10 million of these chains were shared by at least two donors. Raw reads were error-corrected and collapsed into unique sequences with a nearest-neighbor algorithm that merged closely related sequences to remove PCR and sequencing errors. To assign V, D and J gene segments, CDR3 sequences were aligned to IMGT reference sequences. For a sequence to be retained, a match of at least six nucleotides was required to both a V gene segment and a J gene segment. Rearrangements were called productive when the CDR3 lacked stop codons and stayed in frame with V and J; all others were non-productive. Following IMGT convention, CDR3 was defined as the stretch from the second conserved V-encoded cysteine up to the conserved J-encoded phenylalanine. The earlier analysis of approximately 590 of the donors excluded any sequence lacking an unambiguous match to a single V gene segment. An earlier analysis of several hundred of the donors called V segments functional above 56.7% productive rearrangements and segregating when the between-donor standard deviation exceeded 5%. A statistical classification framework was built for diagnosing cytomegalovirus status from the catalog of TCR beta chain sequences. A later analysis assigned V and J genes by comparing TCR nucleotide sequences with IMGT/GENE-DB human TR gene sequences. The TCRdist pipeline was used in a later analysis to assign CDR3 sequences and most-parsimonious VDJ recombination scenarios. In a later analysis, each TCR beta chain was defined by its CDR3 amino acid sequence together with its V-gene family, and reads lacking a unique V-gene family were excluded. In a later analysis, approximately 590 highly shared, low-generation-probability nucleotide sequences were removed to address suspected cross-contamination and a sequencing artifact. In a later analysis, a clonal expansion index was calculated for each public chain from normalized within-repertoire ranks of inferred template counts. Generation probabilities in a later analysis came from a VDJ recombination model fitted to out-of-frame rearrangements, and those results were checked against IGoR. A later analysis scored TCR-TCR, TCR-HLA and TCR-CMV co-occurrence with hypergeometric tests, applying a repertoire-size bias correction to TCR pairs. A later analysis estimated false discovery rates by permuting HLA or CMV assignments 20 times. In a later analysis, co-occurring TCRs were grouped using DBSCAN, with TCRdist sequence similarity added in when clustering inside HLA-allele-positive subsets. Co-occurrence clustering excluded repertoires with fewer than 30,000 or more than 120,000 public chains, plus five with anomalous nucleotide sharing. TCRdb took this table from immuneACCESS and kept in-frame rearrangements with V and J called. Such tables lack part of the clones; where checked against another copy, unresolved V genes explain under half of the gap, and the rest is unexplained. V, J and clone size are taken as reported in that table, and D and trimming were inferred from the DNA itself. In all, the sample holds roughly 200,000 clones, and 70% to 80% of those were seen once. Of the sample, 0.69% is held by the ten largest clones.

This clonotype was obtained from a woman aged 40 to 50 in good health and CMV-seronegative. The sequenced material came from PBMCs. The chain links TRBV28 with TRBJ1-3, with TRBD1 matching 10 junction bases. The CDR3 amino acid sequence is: CASSLLGQGGSGNTIYF. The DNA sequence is TGTGCCAGCAGTCTACTTGGACAGGGGGGCTCTGGAAACACCATATATTTT.